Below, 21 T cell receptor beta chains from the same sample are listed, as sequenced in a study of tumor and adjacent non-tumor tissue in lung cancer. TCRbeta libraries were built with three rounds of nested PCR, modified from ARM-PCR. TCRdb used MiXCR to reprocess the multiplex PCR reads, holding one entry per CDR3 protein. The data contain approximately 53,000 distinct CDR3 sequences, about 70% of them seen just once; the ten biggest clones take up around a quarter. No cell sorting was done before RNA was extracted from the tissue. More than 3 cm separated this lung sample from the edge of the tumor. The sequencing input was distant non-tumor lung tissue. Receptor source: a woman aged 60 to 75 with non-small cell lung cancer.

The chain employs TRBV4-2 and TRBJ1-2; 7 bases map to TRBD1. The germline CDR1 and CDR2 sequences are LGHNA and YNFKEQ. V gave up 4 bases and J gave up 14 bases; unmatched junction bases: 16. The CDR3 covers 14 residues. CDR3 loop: CASSPTGQGAMRTF. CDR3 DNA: TGTGCCAGCAGCCCGACAGGGCAGGGTGCGATGAGGACCTTC.

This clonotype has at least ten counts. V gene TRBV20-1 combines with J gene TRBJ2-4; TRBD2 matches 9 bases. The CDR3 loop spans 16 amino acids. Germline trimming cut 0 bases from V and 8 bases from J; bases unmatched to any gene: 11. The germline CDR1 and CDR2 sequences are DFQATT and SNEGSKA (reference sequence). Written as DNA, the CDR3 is TGCAGTGCTAGAGATAGGGGAGCGGGAGGAATGGACATTCAGTACTTC. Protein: CSARDRGAGGMDIQYF.

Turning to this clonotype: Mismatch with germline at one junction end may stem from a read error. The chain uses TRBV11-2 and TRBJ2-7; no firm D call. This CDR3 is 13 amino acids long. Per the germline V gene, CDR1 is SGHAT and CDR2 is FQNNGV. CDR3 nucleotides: TGTGCCAGCAGCTGCGAGATTATGTACGAGCACTACTTC. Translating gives CASSCEIMYEHYF.

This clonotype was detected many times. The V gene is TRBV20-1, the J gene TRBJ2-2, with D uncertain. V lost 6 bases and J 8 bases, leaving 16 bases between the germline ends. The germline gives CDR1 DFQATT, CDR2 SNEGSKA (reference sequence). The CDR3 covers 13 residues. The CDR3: CSAYKSYGGELFF. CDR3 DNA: TGCAGTGCCTATAAATCTTATGGGGGGGAGCTGTTTTTT.

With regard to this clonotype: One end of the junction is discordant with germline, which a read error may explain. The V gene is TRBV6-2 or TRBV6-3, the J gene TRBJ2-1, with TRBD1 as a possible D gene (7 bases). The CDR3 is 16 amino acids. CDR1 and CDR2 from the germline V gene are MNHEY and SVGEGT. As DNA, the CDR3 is TGCGCCAGCAGTCATCGACAGGGACTTGATTACAATGAGCAGTTCTTC. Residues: CASSHRQGLDYNEQFF.

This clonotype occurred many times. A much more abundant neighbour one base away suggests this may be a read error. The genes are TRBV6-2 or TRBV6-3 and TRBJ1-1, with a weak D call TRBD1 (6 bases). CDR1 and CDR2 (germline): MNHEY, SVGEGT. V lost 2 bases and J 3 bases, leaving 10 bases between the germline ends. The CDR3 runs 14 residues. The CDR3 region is CASSYGQRDTEAFF. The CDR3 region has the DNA TGTGCCAGCAGTTACGGACAGCGGGACACTGAAGCTTTCTTT.

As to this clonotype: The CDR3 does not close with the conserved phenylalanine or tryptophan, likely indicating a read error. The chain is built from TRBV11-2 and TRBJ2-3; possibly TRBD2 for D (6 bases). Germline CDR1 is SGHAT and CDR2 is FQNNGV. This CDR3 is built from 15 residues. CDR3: CASSLDLGGEDTQYL. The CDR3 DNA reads TGTGCCAGCAGCTTAGATCTCGGCGGGGAGGATACTCAGTATCTT.

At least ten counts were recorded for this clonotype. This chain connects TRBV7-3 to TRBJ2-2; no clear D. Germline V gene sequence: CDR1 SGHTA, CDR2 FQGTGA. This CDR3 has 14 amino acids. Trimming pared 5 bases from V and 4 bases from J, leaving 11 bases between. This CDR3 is CASSPRFSTGELFF. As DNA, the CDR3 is TGTGCCAGCAGCCCCCGCTTCAGCACCGGGGAGCTGTTTTTT.

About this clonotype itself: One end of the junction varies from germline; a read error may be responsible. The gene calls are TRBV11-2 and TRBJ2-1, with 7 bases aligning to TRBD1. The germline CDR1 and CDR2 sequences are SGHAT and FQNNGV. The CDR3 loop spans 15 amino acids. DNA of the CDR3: TGTACCAGCAGCCCCCGGGACAGCTCCTACAATGAGCAGTTCTTC. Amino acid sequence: CTSSPRDSSYNEQFF.

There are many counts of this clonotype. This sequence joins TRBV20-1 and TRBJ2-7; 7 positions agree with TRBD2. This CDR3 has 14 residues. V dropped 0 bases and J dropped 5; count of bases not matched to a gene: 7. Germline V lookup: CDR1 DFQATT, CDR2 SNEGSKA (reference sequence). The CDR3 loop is CSARERGRGNEQYF. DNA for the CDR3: TGCAGTGCTAGAGAGCGCGGGAGAGGAAACGAGCAGTACTTC.

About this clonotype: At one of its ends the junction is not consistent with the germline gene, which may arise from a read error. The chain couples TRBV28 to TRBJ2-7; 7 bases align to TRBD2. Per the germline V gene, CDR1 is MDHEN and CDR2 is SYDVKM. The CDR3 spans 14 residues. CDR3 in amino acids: CASKKDGGRYEKYF. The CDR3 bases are TGTGCCAGCAAAAAGGATGGCGGGAGATACGAGAAGTACTTC.

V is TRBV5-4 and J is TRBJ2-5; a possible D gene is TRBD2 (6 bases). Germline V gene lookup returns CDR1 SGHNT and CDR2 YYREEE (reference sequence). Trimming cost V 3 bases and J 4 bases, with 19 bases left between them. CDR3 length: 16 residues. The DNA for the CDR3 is TGTGCCAGCAGCTCTGGGGAGGAACGGGTGAGAGAGACCCAGTACTTC. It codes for CASSSGEERVRETQYF.

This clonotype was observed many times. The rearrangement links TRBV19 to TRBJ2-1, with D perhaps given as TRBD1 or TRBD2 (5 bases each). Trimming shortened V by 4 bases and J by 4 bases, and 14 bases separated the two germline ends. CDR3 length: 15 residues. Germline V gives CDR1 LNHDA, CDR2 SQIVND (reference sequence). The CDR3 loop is CASSRGRSEYNEQFF. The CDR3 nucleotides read TGTGCCAGTAGTAGGGGACGGAGTGAGTACAATGAGCAGTTCTTC.

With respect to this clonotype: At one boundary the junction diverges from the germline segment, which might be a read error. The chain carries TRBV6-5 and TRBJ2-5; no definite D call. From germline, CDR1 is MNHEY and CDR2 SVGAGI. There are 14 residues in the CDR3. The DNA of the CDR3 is TGTGCCAGCAGTCGGATAGGGTGTCAAAAGACCCGGTACTTC. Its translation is CASSRIGCQKTRYF.

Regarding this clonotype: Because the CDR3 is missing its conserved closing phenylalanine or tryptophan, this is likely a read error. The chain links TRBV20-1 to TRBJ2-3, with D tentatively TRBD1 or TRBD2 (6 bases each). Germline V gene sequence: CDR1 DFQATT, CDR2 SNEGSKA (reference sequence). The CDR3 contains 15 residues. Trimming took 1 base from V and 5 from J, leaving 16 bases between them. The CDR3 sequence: CSARATGAARDTQYI. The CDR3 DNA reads TGCAGTGCTAGAGCCACGGGGGCCGCGAGAGATACGCAGTATATT.

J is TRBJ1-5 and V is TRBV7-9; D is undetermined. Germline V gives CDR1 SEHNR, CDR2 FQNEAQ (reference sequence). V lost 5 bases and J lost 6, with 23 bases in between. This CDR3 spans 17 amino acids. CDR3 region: CASSGDSGPRARQPQHF. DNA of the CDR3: TGTGCCAGCAGCGGGGATTCCGGGCCCCGAGCGCGTCAGCCCCAGCATTTT.

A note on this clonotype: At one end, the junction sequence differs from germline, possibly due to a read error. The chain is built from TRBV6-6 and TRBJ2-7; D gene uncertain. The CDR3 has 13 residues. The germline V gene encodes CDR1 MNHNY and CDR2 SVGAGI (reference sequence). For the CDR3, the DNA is TGTGCCAGCAGTGACCAGATGGGCTACGAGAAGTACTTC. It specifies CASSDQMGYEKYF.

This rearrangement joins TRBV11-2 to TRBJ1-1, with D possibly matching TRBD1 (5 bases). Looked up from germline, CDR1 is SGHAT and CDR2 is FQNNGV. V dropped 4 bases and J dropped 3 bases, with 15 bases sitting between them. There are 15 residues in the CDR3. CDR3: CASSYGIGEYTEAFF. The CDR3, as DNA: TGTGCCAGCAGCTATGGGATAGGGGAATACACTGAAGCTTTCTTT.

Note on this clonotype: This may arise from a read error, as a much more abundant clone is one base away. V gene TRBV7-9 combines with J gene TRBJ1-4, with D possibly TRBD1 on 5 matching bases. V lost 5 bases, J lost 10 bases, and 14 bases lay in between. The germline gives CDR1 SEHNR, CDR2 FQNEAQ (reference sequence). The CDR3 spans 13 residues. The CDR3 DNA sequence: TGTGCCAGCAGCCGCTCGGGGGAAGGAAAACTGTTTTTT. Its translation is CASSRSGEGKLFF.

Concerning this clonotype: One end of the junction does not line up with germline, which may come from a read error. The CDR3 loop is CASNLGGSGQGKYF. CDR3 DNA sequence: TGTGCCAGCAACTTAGGGGGCTCAGGACAGGGAAAGTACTTC. The chain recombines TRBV11-2 with TRBJ2-7, with 8 bases fitting TRBD1. Germline V gives CDR1 SGHAT, CDR2 FQNNGV. The CDR3 length is 14 residues. The full variable domain, with the rest looked up from reference TRBV11-2 and TRBJ2-7, is EAGVAQSPRYKIIEKRQSVAFWCNPISGHATLYWYQQILGQGPKLLIQFQNNGVVDDSQLPKDRFSAERLKGVDSTLKIQPAKLEDSAVYLCASNLGGSGQGKYFGPGTRLTVT.

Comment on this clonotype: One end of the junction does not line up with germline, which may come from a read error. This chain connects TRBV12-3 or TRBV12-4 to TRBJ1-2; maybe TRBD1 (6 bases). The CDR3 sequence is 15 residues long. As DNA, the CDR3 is TGTGGCAGCAGATCCGGGACATCAACTAACTATGGCTACACCTTC. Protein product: CGSRSGTSTNYGYTF.